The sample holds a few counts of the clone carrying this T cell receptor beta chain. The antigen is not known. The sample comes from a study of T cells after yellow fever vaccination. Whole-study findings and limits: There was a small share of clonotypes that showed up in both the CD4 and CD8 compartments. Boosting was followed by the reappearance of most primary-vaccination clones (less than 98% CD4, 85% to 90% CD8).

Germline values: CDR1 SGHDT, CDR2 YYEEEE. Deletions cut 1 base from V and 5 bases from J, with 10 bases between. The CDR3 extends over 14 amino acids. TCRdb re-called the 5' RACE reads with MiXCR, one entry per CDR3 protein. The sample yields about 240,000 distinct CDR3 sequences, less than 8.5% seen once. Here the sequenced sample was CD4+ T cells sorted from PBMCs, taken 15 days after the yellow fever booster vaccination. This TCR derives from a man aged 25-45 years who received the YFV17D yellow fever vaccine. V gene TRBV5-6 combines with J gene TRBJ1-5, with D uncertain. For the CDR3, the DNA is TGTGCCAGCAGCTTGATAACGCGTGATCAGCCCCAGCATTTT. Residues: CASSLITRDQPQHF. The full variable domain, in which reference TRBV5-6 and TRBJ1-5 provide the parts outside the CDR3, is DAGVTQSPTHLIKTRGQQVTLRCSPKSGHDTVSWYQQALGQGPQFIFQYYEEEERQRGNFPDRFSGHQFPNYSSELNVNALLLGDSALYLCASSLITRDQPQHFGDGTRLSIL.